These T cell receptor beta chains were read from a single sample in a study of T cell changes during pregnancy in multiple sclerosis. TCRdb's copy holds only in-frame clones and misses some; the assay was immunoSEQ multiplex PCR. The sample holds 55,000 to 70,000 clones, nearly 95% seen once. The sample consisted of CD4+ T cells from peripheral blood mononuclear cells, taken after pregnancy. These receptors were obtained from a female donor with multiple sclerosis, enrolled in a pregnancy study. The CDR3 runs from the conserved cysteine through the conserved F or W. D genes are given only for firm matches. Some rows have no size entry. The others give once, few or many, or a class for an expanded clone.

j_call d_call clone_size v_call cdr3_nt cdr3_aa
TRBJ2-7 NA NA TRBV6-1 TGTGCCAGCAGTGAAGGGGGGCGCGAGCAGTACTTC CASSEGGREQYF
TRBJ1-1 NA NA TRBV4-1 TGCGCCAGCAGCCAGCGTCTCTTTATGGGAGTGAACACTGAAGCTTTCTTT CASSQRLFMGVNTEAFF
TRBJ2-7 TRBD2 NA TRBV5-1 TGCGCCAGCAGCAAGACTAGCGGGGCCGCCTACGAGCAGTACTTC CASSKTSGAAYEQYF
TRBJ1-1 NA once TRBV7-9 TGTGCCAGCAGCCGGTCAGGGAGGACTGAAGCTTTCTTT CASSRSGRTEAFF
TRBJ2-7 TRBD1 NA TRBV5-1 TGCGCCAGCAGCTTAGGGACAGGGGCCTACGAGCAGTACTTC CASSLGTGAYEQYF
TRBJ2-6 NA NA TRBV2 TGTGCCAGCAGTGCTAGCTCTGGGGCCAACGTCCTGACTTTC CASSASSGANVLTF
TRBJ1-4 TRBD1 NA TRBV5-1 TGCGCCAGCAGCTTGGGTGCAGGACAGGGGAATGAAAAACTGTTTTTT CASSLGAGQGNEKLFF
TRBJ2-1 TRBD2 NA TRBV9 TGTGCCAGCAGCCCAAATAGCGGGGGGGCGTCCTACAATGAGCAGTTCTTC CASSPNSGGASYNEQFF
TRBJ2-7 TRBD1 once TRBV15 TGTGCCACCAGCTCAAGGGCAGGGGGAGCCTACGAGCAGTACTTC CATSSRAGGAYEQYF
TRBJ2-5 TRBD2 NA TRBV4-2 TGTGCCAGCAGCCAAGGTGGGACTAGATCGTCCGCCGAGACCCAGTACTTC CASSQGGTRSSAETQYF
TRBJ1-1 TRBD1 NA TRBV6-1 TGTGCCAGCAGTTCCGGGACAGGGAACACTGAAGCTTTCTTT CASSSGTGNTEAFF
TRBJ1-1 NA NA TRBV11-1 TGTGCCAGCAGGGAGACAGGAGCCAAGAACACTGAAGCTTTCTTT CASRETGAKNTEAFF
TRBJ2-5 TRBD2 NA TRBV6-1 TGTGCCAGCACCGACGGACTAGCGGGCGGGGAGACCCAGTACTTC CASTDGLAGGETQYF
TRBJ2-2 NA NA TRBV4-1 TGCGCCAGCAGCCAAGGCGGGATTCGGGAGCTGTTTTTT CASSQGGIRELFF
TRBJ2-7 TRBD2 NA TRBV29-1 TGCAGCGGCGGGGGGGGATACGGGGACGAGCAGTACTTC CSGGGGYGDEQYF
TRBJ2-7 NA once TRBV5-1 TGCGCCAGCAGCTTGGATAGTCCAAGGAGCTACGAGCAGTACTTC CASSLDSPRSYEQYF
TRBJ2-1 TRBD2 medium-sized TRBV2 TGTGCCAAAGCTAGGACTAGCGGGAGCAGTGAGCAGTTCTTC CAKARTSGSSEQFF
TRBJ1-1 NA NA TRBV7-9 TGTGCCAGCAGCCCGAGGAACACTGAAGCTTTCTTT CASSPRNTEAFF
TRBJ1-1 NA NA TRBV19 TGTGCCAGTAGTATGTCCCGAGGCACTGAAGCTTTCTTT CASSMSRGTEAFF
TRBJ1-3 NA NA TRBV6-6 TGTGCCAGCAGTTACTCGAGTCTACTCTCTGGAAACACCATATATTTT CASSYSSLLSGNTIYF
TRBJ2-1 TRBD2 once TRBV9 TGTGCCAGCAGCGGCGGGGGGAGCTCCTACAATGAGCAGTTCTTC CASSGGGSSYNEQFF
TRBJ1-3 NA NA TRBV7-9 TGTGCCAGCAGCTTTGGGCAGGGTGGAAACACCATATATTTT CASSFGQGGNTIYF
TRBJ2-2 TRBD2 NA TRBV30 TGTGCCTGGAGTGTATACGGGAGGCCCAACACCGGGGAGCTGTTTTTT CAWSVYGRPNTGELFF